A single sample is the source of the 27 T cell receptor beta chains below, sequenced in a study of blood T cell repertoires in COVID-19. Sequenced by immunoSEQ multiplex PCR; TCRdb stores in-frame clones only, minus some. The sample contains fewer than 350,000 clones, roughly 90% of which appear only once. Sequenced input: peripheral blood. The receptors come from a woman aged 70 to 79 with COVID-19, enrolled during active disease.

The V and J genes are TRBV19 and TRBJ2-5; D is perhaps TRBD1 (5 bases). CDR3 size: 16 residues. CDR1 is LNHDA and CDR2 is SQIVND in the germline V gene (reference sequence). With 3 bases removed from V and 1 base from J, the gap between germline ends came to 15 bases. Here the CDR3 reads CASSMGLITFQETQYF. The CDR3 DNA reads TGTGCCAGTAGTATGGGGCTGATCACTTTCCAAGAGACCCAGTACTTC.

The chain recombines TRBV24-1 with TRBJ1-1; D is possibly TRBD1 (5 bases). V was pared by 2 bases and J by 5 bases, with 14 bases between. Germline V lookup: CDR1 KGHDR, CDR2 SFDVKD. The CDR3 loop spans 15 amino acids. Written as DNA, the CDR3 is TGTGCCACCAGTGATTCTACGTCAGGGAGGACTGAAGCTTTCTTT. It translates to CATSDSTSGRTEAFF.

This chain connects TRBV23-1 to TRBJ2-3; 10 bases are shared with TRBD2. TRBV23-1 is treated as an ORF (open reading frame) with a function not yet certain. This CDR3 comprises 19 residues. V dropped 0 bases and J dropped 2; count of bases not matched to a gene: 11. The CDR3 reads CASSQSTAGGPALTDTQYF. CDR3 in DNA: TGCGCCAGCAGTCAATCAACAGCGGGGGGGCCGGCACTCACAGATACGCAGTATTTT.

V and J are TRBV2 and TRBJ2-2; D possibly corresponds to TRBD1 (6 bases). Trimming cost V 5 bases and J 2 bases, with 9 bases left between them. This CDR3 contains 14 residues. The germline gives CDR1 SNHLY, CDR2 FYNNEI. CDR3 in DNA: TGTGCCAGCAGTACAGGGTTCAACACCGGGGAGCTGTTTTTT. Translated: CASSTGFNTGELFF.

This sequence joins TRBV5-6 and TRBJ1-4; D unclear. The CDR3 loop spans 14 amino acids. Between the trimmed V and J ends, which lost 0 bases and 8 bases, there was a span of 11 bases. The germline V gene has CDR1 SGHDT and CDR2 YYEEEE. CDR3 residues: CASSLERSREKLFF. The CDR3 region has the DNA TGTGCCAGCAGCTTGGAGCGGTCGCGGGAAAAACTGTTTTTT.

The rearrangement uses TRBV24-1 and TRBJ2-7; 7 positions agree with TRBD1. The CDR3 contains 14 residues. Unmatched junction bases numbered 9, after V lost 4 bases and J lost 7 bases. Germline lookup yields CDR1 KGHDR and CDR2 SFDVKD. The CDR3 loop reads CATSDPTGAQEQYF. The CDR3 DNA reads TGTGCCACCAGTGACCCCACAGGGGCTCAGGAGCAGTACTTC.

The chain's CDR3 is CASSQSSDTYNEQFF. In DNA, the CDR3 is TGTGCCAGCAGCCAATCTTCAGATACCTACAATGAGCAGTTCTTC. V usage is TRBV4-2 and J usage is TRBJ2-1; no definite D call. The CDR3 has 15 amino acids. CDR1 is LGHNA, CDR2 YNFKEQ, per germline. The V end lost 2 bases, the J end lost 2 bases, and 10 bases lay between the germline ends.

This chain connects TRBV10-3 to TRBJ1-5, with 9 bases identical to TRBD1. Trimming removed 5 bases from V and 4 bases from J; junction bases left unmatched: 9. CDR1 and CDR2 (germline): ENHRY, SYGVKD. There are 16 residues in the CDR3. The CDR3 spells CAISQQGALSNQPQHF. The CDR3 bases are TGTGCCATCAGTCAACAGGGGGCTTTGAGTAATCAGCCCCAGCATTTT.

This sequence joins TRBV5-1 and TRBJ1-5; TRBD1 aligns across 10 bases. The V gene's germline CDR1 is SGHRS and CDR2 YFSETQ. This CDR3 has 15 residues. Trimming removed 0 bases from V and 4 bases from J; junction bases left unmatched: 1. CDR3 in amino acids: CASSLGQGANQPQHF. CDR3 in DNA: TGCGCCAGCAGCTTGGGACAGGGGGCGAATCAGCCCCAGCATTTT.

The chain carries TRBV2 and TRBJ2-7; perhaps TRBD2 as D (6 bases). The V and J ends lost 7 bases and 6 bases respectively, with 16 bases between them. Per germline, CDR1 SNHLY and CDR2 FYNNEI. The CDR3 covers 13 residues. This CDR3 is CASKGTELSEQYF. CDR3 sequence (DNA): TGTGCCAGCAAGGGGACTGAGCTCTCCGAGCAGTACTTC.

This rearrangement joins TRBV2 to TRBJ2-5; 8 nucleotides match TRBD1. The V gene's germline CDR1 is SNHLY and CDR2 FYNNEI. V shed 7 bases and J 2 bases; nucleotides not matched to a gene: 3. The CDR3 is made up of 13 amino acids. CDR3 loop: CASTRTGQETQYF. The CDR3 bases are TGTGCCAGCACCAGGACAGGGCAAGAGACCCAGTACTTC.

V is TRBV7-2 and J is TRBJ1-3, with D maybe TRBD1 (6 bases). The CDR3 has 16 amino acids. V lost 5 bases, J lost 0 bases, and 14 bases lay in between. Germline CDR1 reads SGHTA; CDR2 reads FQGNSA. CDR3 nucleotide sequence: TGTGCCAGCAGCCCCCTCGGGGGGGCCTCTGGAAACACCATATATTTT. This codes for CASSPLGGASGNTIYF. The full variable domain, rest sourced from reference TRBV7-2 and TRBJ1-3, is GAGVSQSPSNKVTEKGKDVELRCDPISGHTALYWYRQSLGQGLEFLIYFQGNSAPDKSGLPSDRFSAERTGGSVSTLTIQRTQQEDSAVYLCASSPLGGASGNTIYFGEGSWLTVV.

The chain links TRBV7-2 to TRBJ2-5; tentatively, D is TRBD2 (5 bases). Trimming removed 2 bases at V and 5 bases at J, with 9 bases between. CDR1 is SGHTA and CDR2 is FQGNSA in the germline V gene. The CDR3 runs 13 residues. The DNA for the CDR3 is TGTGCCAGCAGCTTACCGGGCGGGGAGACCCAGTACTTC. It codes for CASSLPGGETQYF.

This chain uses TRBV11-1 with TRBJ1-1; weak D call: TRBD1 (5 bases). Germline lookup yields CDR1 SGHAT and CDR2 FQDESV (reference sequence). The V end was cut by 1 base, the J end by 4 bases, with 10 bases between. The CDR3 sequence is 14 residues long. The DNA of the CDR3 is TGTGCCAGCAGCTTAGACAGGTGGGGCACTGAAGCTTTCTTT. Its translation: CASSLDRWGTEAFF.

The chain carries TRBV24-1 and TRBJ2-7, with TRBD2 matching over 13 bases. V shed 2 bases and J 7 bases; nucleotides not matched to a gene: 7. Germline V gives CDR1 KGHDR, CDR2 SFDVKD. The CDR3 has 16 residues. The DNA of the CDR3 is TGTGCCACCAGTGATTCCGGACTAGCGGGGGTACGGGAGCAGTACTTC. It encodes CATSDSGLAGVREQYF.

The rearrangement joins TRBV19 to TRBJ2-7, with TRBD2 as a possible D gene (6 bases). There are 14 residues in the CDR3. Trimming took 6 bases from V and 4 from J, leaving 16 bases between them. CDR1 LNHDA and CDR2 SQIVND come from the germline V gene (reference sequence). DNA of the CDR3: TGTGCCAGTAGCGAAACCGGGACTGATTACGAGCAGTACTTC. This encodes CASSETGTDYEQYF.

V gene TRBV5-1 combines with J gene TRBJ1-1, with D perhaps TRBD1 (6 bases). The ends were cut back, 2 bases at V and 3 bases at J, with 14 bases in the middle. There are 15 residues in the CDR3. Germline CDR1 and CDR2: SGHRS and YFSETQ. Written as DNA, the CDR3 is TGCGCCAGCAGCTTACTCGGGACAACCCACACTGAAGCTTTCTTT. Protein: CASSLLGTTHTEAFF.

The rearrangement links TRBV7-2 to TRBJ2-7, with a weak D call TRBD1 (6 bases). The ends were cut back, 3 bases at V and 5 bases at J, with 14 bases in the middle. Germline values: CDR1 SGHTA, CDR2 FQGNSA. This CDR3 has 14 residues. The CDR3, as DNA: TGTGCCAGCAGCTTTACAGGGACGAGCAACGAGCAGTACTTC. This translates into CASSFTGTSNEQYF.

The CDR3 region has the DNA TGTGCCAGCAGCTTGAGGCGGACAGGCCGAATATCCTACGAGCAGTACTTC. Translated, it gives CASSLRRTGRISYEQYF. The chain links TRBV5-6 to TRBJ2-7; 7 bases align to TRBD1. V lost 1 base, J lost 1 base, and 11 bases stayed unmatched. The CDR3 is made up of 17 amino acids. Germline CDR1 reads SGHDT; CDR2 reads YYEEEE.

The gene calls are TRBV7-2 and TRBJ1-6, with 9 bases that match TRBD1. The V and J ends lost 9 bases and 7 bases, in that order; junction bases with no gene match: 7. Germline CDR1 SGHTA, CDR2 FQGNSA. The CDR3 extends over 14 amino acids. The CDR3 DNA reads TGTGCCAGTAATACCGGGACAGGGAATTCACCCCTCCACTTT. It encodes CASNTGTGNSPLHF.

The chain couples TRBV28 to TRBJ2-1; 10 bases align to TRBD2. Germline V gives CDR1 MDHEN, CDR2 SYDVKM. The CDR3 covers 16 residues. V shed 5 bases and J 7 bases; nucleotides not matched to a gene: 11. CDR3 in DNA: TGTGCCAGCAGTCCTATAGCGGGGGGCCCCCTGAATGAGCAGTTCTTC. It encodes CASSPIAGGPLNEQFF.

This chain connects TRBV2 to TRBJ2-1, with D hard to call. Germline-derived CDR1 and CDR2 are SNHLY and FYNNEI. Trimming stripped 3 bases from V and 7 bases from J, with 10 bases between. The CDR3 extends over 13 amino acids. CDR3 sequence reads: CASSEQNGNEQFF. DNA for the CDR3: TGTGCCAGCAGTGAGCAGAACGGGAATGAGCAGTTCTTC.

The rearrangement joins TRBV9 to TRBJ2-1, with 15 bases aligning to TRBD2. The CDR3 covers 16 residues. The J segment lost 7 bases and the V segment lost 0 bases, leaving 2 bases of the junction unmatched. Germline CDR1 is SGDLS and CDR2 is YYNGEE. The CDR3 reads CASSVGTSGGVNEQFF. The CDR3, as DNA: TGTGCCAGCAGCGTAGGGACTAGCGGGGGGGTTAATGAGCAGTTCTTC.

The chain links TRBV7-9 to TRBJ2-3; 14 positions agree with TRBD2. CDR1 is SEHNR and CDR2 is FQNEAQ in the germline V gene (reference sequence). This CDR3 spans 15 amino acids. The J segment lost 5 bases and the V segment lost 3 bases, leaving 1 base of the junction unmatched. The CDR3 loop reads CASSLTSGGEDTQYF. CDR3 sequence (DNA): TGTGCCAGCAGCTTGACTAGCGGGGGGGAAGATACGCAGTATTTT.

This sequence joins TRBV9 and TRBJ1-3; TRBD1 aligns across 7 bases. The CDR3 is made up of 14 amino acids. CDR1 SGDLS and CDR2 YYNGEE come from the germline V gene. The ends lost 3 bases at V and 5 bases at J; junction bases unmatched: 5. DNA of the CDR3: TGTGCCAGCAGCGGACAGGGTTGGAGAAACACCATATATTTT. It yields the protein CASSGQGWRNTIYF.

This clone has just one count. The chain employs TRBV7-9 and TRBJ2-1; 9 bases map to TRBD1. J lost 7 bases, V lost 7 bases, and 11 bases had no gene match. CDR3 length equals 15 residues. CDR1 is SEHNR and CDR2 is FQNEAQ in the germline V gene (reference sequence). For the CDR3, the DNA is TGTGCCAGCACCTCCTTTAGACAGGGGGTAAATGAGCAGTTCTTC. Translation: CASTSFRQGVNEQFF. Drawing the rest from reference TRBV7-9 and TRBJ2-1, the complete variable domain is DTGVSQNPRHKITKRGQNVTFRCDPISEHNRLYWYRQTLGQGPEFLTYFQNEAQLEKSRLLSDRFSAERPKGSFSTLEIQRTEQGDSAMYLCASTSFRQGVNEQFFGPGTRLTVL.

The gene calls are TRBV9 and TRBJ1-3; D might be TRBD1 (5 bases). Germline V CDR1 and CDR2: SGDLS, YYNGEE. V was cut by 4 bases and J by 4 bases, with 9 bases left in between. The length of the CDR3 is 13 residues. The CDR3 reads CASSPRTGNTIYF. In DNA, the CDR3 is TGTGCCAGCAGCCCCAGGACAGGAAACACCATATATTTT.